This is a list of T cell receptor beta chains from one sample in a study of cytomegalovirus exposure and HLA in healthy donors. Sequencing used immunoSEQ multiplex PCR; TCRdb keeps in-frame clones, though not all of them. The sample holds 140,000 or so clones, around 74% seen once. The source material was PBMCs. Every receptor here comes from a man between 18 and 35 years old in good health and CMV-seropositive. The CDR3 runs from the conserved cysteine through the conserved F or W. Each record gives: D gene, J gene, clone size, V gene, CDR3 DNA, CDR3 protein. The D gene is left open where the match is weak. Size tells how often a clone was seen (once, few, many) or the class of an expanded clone, and some rows leave it out.

D: -; J: TRBJ2-3; size: few; V: TRBV5-1; DNA: TGCGCCAGCAAAAATCCGGGAGCAGATACGCAGTATTTT; CDR3: CASKNPGADTQYF
D: -; J: TRBJ2-7; size: -; V: TRBV6-1; DNA: TGTGCCAGCAGTGAATTGGGTAGGGGAATTGACTACGAGCAGTACTTC; CDR3: CASSELGRGIDYEQYF
D: TRBD1; J: TRBJ2-7; size: -; V: TRBV11-2; DNA: TGTGCCAGCAGCTTATCTCTGGGGGACAGGGGCTCCTACGAGCAGTACTTC; CDR3: CASSLSLGDRGSYEQYF
D: TRBD1; J: TRBJ1-2; size: -; V: TRBV5-4; DNA: TGTGCCAGCAGCCCGGGACAGGCAGAGGGCTACACCTTC; CDR3: CASSPGQAEGYTF
D: TRBD1; J: TRBJ2-1; size: few; V: TRBV2; DNA: TGTGCCAGCAGTGCCCGGGACAGGGTTTTAAATGAGCAGTTCTTC; CDR3: CASSARDRVLNEQFF
D: -; J: TRBJ2-1; size: -; V: TRBV27; DNA: TGTGCCAGCAGATCCGGGGGAGTGGGTTACAATGAGCAGTTCTTC; CDR3: CASRSGGVGYNEQFF
D: -; J: TRBJ2-7; size: once; V: TRBV6-5; DNA: TGTGCCAGCAGTTCGACGGGGAGCTCCTACGAGCAGTACTTC; CDR3: CASSSTGSSYEQYF
D: -; J: TRBJ1-2; size: -; V: TRBV28; DNA: TGTGCCAGCAGTTTAAATCAGTATGGCTACACCTTC; CDR3: CASSLNQYGYTF
D: -; J: TRBJ2-7; size: -; V: TRBV5-6; DNA: TGTGCCAGCAGCTTGCTCGGACAGTACTCCTACGAGCAGTACTTC; CDR3: CASSLLGQYSYEQYF
D: -; J: TRBJ2-5; size: -; V: TRBV28; DNA: TGTGCCAGCAGTTTCGAGGCCACCTTGGGGACCCAGTACTTC; CDR3: CASSFEATLGTQYF